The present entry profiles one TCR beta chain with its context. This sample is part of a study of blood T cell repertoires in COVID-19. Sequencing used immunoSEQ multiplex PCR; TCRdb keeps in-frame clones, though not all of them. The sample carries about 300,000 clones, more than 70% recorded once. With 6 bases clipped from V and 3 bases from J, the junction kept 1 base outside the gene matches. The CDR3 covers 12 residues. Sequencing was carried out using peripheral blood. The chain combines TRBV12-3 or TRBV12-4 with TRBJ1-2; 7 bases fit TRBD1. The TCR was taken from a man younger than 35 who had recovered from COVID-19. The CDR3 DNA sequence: TGTGCCAGCAGCGGACAGGACTATGGCTACACCTTC. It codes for CASSGQDYGYTF.